The entry that follows covers one T cell receptor beta chain sequence. Its antigen is as yet unknown. The Oncomine TCR Beta short-read assay sequenced DNA from cultured CD4+ T cells. TCRdb re-derived calls from the PCR reads in MiXCR, one entry per CDR3 protein. Seen here are approximately 18,000 distinct CDR3 sequences, under 60% observed once, and the top ten hold 2.5% to 3.5%. This record belongs to a study of vaccination and CD4 T cells after COVID-19. Stated treatment: approximately 11-day PBMC culture with coronavirus spike peptide pools or control peptides (ViraFEST assay). The specimen was CD4+ T cells from blood, cultured in vitro, collected after SARS-CoV-2 vaccination. The TCR originated in a human donor who had recovered from COVID-19.

Written as DNA, the CDR3 is TGCAGTGCTAGGGAAGCTTCGGGGTTTGACTATGGCTACACCTTC. This gives the protein CSAREASGFDYGYTF. The chain has TRBV20-1 and TRBJ1-2; the D is unclear. The CDR3 is made up of 15 amino acids. V was trimmed by 3 bases and J by 3 bases, leaving 17 bases between them. In germline, CDR1 is DFQATT, CDR2 SNEGSKA (reference sequence).